The source of this T cell receptor (beta chain) is a study of human T cells and chemical hapten exposure. Across the study: Per-sample TCR yield variation was attributed mainly to small pooled library volume differences.

The study's findings and limits: With regard to DPC sensitization, TCRs above 1 in 1000 frequency did not change.

Regarding time point: healthy volunteer bleed at 6 weeks. Unfractionated whole blood was the source of the extracted total RNA. Worth noting for this clonotype: Its target is not known.

The CDR3 is 17 amino acids. V lost 0 bases and J 2 bases, leaving 18 bases between the germline ends. Germline CDR1 is DFQATT and CDR2 is SNEGSKA (reference sequence). Individual cDNA molecules received unique molecular identifiers in the library. Per the authors' pipeline: TCRs per sample had a median of approximately 88,000 and ranged from about 23,224 to 750,000. In TCRdb, the RACE reads were re-called with MiXCR into one record per CDR3 protein. TCRdb's processing, not the authors' own work, is the source of the V and J calls. The sample consists of 65,000 to 95,000 distinct CDR3 sequences, 8.6% of them appearing once.

The material sequenced was whole blood. This clonotype originated in a female donor in good health. Some clones in this sample may be carry-over from other donors' samples. This sequence joins TRBV20-1 and TRBJ2-3; D unclear. The CDR3 here is CSARDPARASLTDTQYF. The CDR3 nucleotides read TGCAGTGCTAGAGATCCCGCTCGGGCGAGCCTCACAGATACGCAGTATTTT.